This T cell receptor (beta chain) emerged from a study of molecular identifiers for immune sequencing clone quantification. Naive CD8 T cells underwent sorting with the CD8+CD4-CCR7+CD45RA+ definition. Previously reported methods and listed TCR primers produced the bulk TCR libraries. MiXCR, applied by TCRdb to the PCR reads, yields one record per CDR3 protein. This table has hundreds of thousands of distinct CDR3 sequences, around 25% appearing once. Findings and caveats of the study: Effector cells had over 98% of their molecules in clones above 20 RNA copies, while naive cells had under 1%.

V was shortened by 1 base and J by 8 bases, with 6 bases between the two germline ends. CDR1 SGHTA and CDR2 FQGTGA come from the germline V gene. The CDR3 covers 12 residues. In this sample, this clonotype turned up a few times. Its antigen is unidentified. This clonotype originated in a human donor in good health. Some libraries in this study had Jurkat cell RNA spiked in. The sequencing sample was made of naive CD8+ T cells from blood, with Jurkat cell RNA spiked in. As for subset: FACS-sorted CD8+CD4-CCR7+CD45RA+ naive T cells. This chain links TRBV7-3 with TRBJ2-1; D is ambiguous. In nucleotides, the CDR3 is TGTGCCAGCAGCTTAATAAACGATGAGCAGTTCTTC. This codes for CASSLINDEQFF.